These 10 T cell receptor beta chains came from one sample sequenced in a study of early T cells in non-severe SARS-CoV-2 infection. TCRdb re-called the 5' RACE reads with MiXCR, one entry per CDR3 protein. This table has tens of thousands of distinct CDR3 sequences, 6.5% to 9% appearing once. The sample was whole blood. These receptors originate from an adult who was a healthcare worker with PCR-confirmed SARS-CoV-2 infection or an uninfected control (not recorded which).

This chain connects TRBV18 to TRBJ2-7, with 14 bases lining up with TRBD2. The CDR3 runs 22 residues. The germline V gene encodes CDR1 KGHSH and CDR2 LQKENI. The ends lost 3 bases at V and 3 bases at J; junction bases unmatched: 22. CDR3 sequence reads: CASSPLFNLGLAGGENYYEQYF. The CDR3 DNA sequence: TGTGCCAGCTCACCCTTATTCAACCTAGGACTAGCGGGAGGAGAGAACTACTACGAGCAGTACTTC.

This clonotype was observed a few times. The chain is built from TRBV21-1 and TRBJ1-6. TRBV21-1 is given as a pseudogene. The CDR3 is 16 residues long. The CDR3 region is CASSKAPRLSNSPLHF. CDR3 nucleotides: TGTGCCAGCAGCAAAGCGCCACGGTTGTCGAATTCACCCCTCCACTTT.

The table lists this clonotype with a few counts. The chain joins TRBV9 to TRBJ2-7; TRBD1 matches 9 bases. CDR3 length: 13 residues. Germline CDR1 reads SGDLS; CDR2 reads YYNGEE. The V segment lost 5 bases and the J segment 9 bases; nucleotides outside the gene matches: 9. CDR3 loop: CASSDGQGHGQYF. The DNA of the CDR3 is TGTGCCAGCAGTGACGGACAGGGGCATGGGCAGTACTTC.

There are a few counts of this clonotype. CDR3 residues: CASSLLVWYDEQFF. In nucleotides, the CDR3 is TGCGCCAGCAGCTTGCTAGTTTGGTACGATGAGCAGTTCTTC. The rearrangement uses TRBV5-1 and TRBJ2-1; D unresolved. V shed 1 base and J shed 8 bases, with 13 bases lying between them. This CDR3 is 14 amino acids long. Per germline, CDR1 SGHRS and CDR2 YFSETQ.

This clonotype was observed a few times. The chain employs TRBV24-1 and TRBJ2-2, with D unclear. Trimming took 3 bases from V and 4 from J, leaving 11 bases between them. The germline V gene encodes CDR1 KGHDR and CDR2 SFDVKD. The CDR3 consists of 15 residues. The CDR3 region is CATSDRLWSTGELFF. CDR3 DNA: TGTGCCACCAGTGATCGACTGTGGAGCACCGGGGAGCTGTTTTTT.

This clonotype was counted between two and nine times. This chain links TRBV9 with TRBJ2-7; 9 nucleotides match TRBD2. The CDR3 covers 16 residues. Germline V CDR1 and CDR2: SGDLS, YYNGEE. V gave up 0 bases and J gave up 2 bases; unmatched junction bases: 6. CDR3: CASSVDVAGGAYEQYF. DNA for the CDR3: TGTGCCAGCAGCGTAGATGTGGCGGGAGGGGCCTACGAGCAGTACTTC.

This clonotype occurred many times. The gene calls are TRBV27 and TRBJ1-2; D not certain. There are 14 residues in the CDR3. From germline, CDR1 is MNHEY and CDR2 SMNVEV (reference sequence). Between the trimmed V and J ends, which lost 5 bases and 4 bases, there was a span of 14 bases. The DNA of the CDR3 is TGTGCCAGCAGTGATGGCCTCTATTCCTATGGCTACACCTTC. It specifies CASSDGLYSYGYTF.

A few counts support this clonotype. The V and J genes are TRBV6-8 and TRBJ2-4, with D hard to call. The CDR3 is made up of 14 amino acids. Per germline, CDR1 MNHGY and CDR2 SAAAGT. V was clipped by 2 bases and J by 3 bases, with 8 bases between them. This CDR3 is CASSYTGLKNIQYF. CDR3 nucleotides: TGTGCCAGCAGTTACACCGGGCTCAAAAACATTCAGTACTTC.

The V gene is TRBV5-1, the J gene TRBJ1-4, with 9 bases matching TRBD1. The CDR3 has 14 residues. The V segment lost 7 bases and the J segment 8 bases; nucleotides outside the gene matches: 9. CDR1 and CDR2 (germline): SGHRS, YFSETQ. The CDR3 region has the DNA TGCGCCAGCGGAGGCGGGACAGGGAACGAAAAACTGTTTTTT. This gives the protein CASGGGTGNEKLFF.

This clonotype came up a few times. The J gene is TRBJ1-3, the V gene TRBV6-9; 8 bases align to TRBD1. The CDR3 has 14 amino acids. V gave up 11 bases and J gave up 4 bases; unmatched junction bases: 10. Germline values: CDR1 MNHGY, CDR2 SVAAGI. As DNA, the CDR3 is TGTGCCTACAGGGGGGACTTCGGGGGAAACACCATATATTTT. This sequence encodes CAYRGDFGGNTIYF.